The 9 T cell receptor beta chains given below trace back to one sample, sequenced in a study of T cells in Graves' hyperthyroidism and ophthalmopathy. RNA transcripts provided the source from which TCR beta CDR3 regions were amplified. A set of HTBI primers served as the primers for a first-round RT-PCR of the TCR CDR3. TCRdb independently ran MiXCR on the multiplex PCR reads; one entry per CDR3 protein. The table has a few hundred thousand distinct CDR3 sequences, roughly a fifth seen once. The sequenced sample was blood. These receptors were obtained from a woman aged 50 to 65 with Graves' hyperthyroidism.

A word on this clonotype: This may be a read error: a much more frequent sequence differs by one nucleotide. J is TRBJ1-2 and V is TRBV12-3 or TRBV12-4, with TRBD1 as a possible D gene (6 bases). There are 13 residues in the CDR3. In DNA, the CDR3 is TGTGACAGCAACACAGGGTCTAACTATGGCTACACCTTC. Translated: CDSNTGSNYGYTF.

This clonotype was counted at least ten times. V usage is TRBV28 and J usage is TRBJ1-1; 9 nucleotides agree with TRBD1. From germline, CDR1 is MDHEN and CDR2 SYDVKM. The CDR3 consists of 15 residues. V shed 5 bases, J shed 1 base, and the junction held 5 bases outside the gene matches. CDR3 protein: CASSMSTGGNTEAFF. The CDR3 region has the DNA TGTGCCAGCAGTATGTCGACAGGGGGGAACACTGAAGCTTTCTTT.

This clonotype appeared a few times. The chain has TRBV19 and TRBJ1-1; possibly TRBD1 for D (5 bases). Germline assignment: CDR1 LNHDA and CDR2 SQIVND (reference sequence). V was cut by 7 bases and J by 4 bases, with 10 bases left in between. The CDR3 sequence is 12 residues long. CDR3 sequence (DNA): TGTGCCAGTAATCAGGGAGGCACTGAAGCTTTCTTT. Its protein is CASNQGGTEAFF.

About this clonotype itself: Compared with germline, one end of the junction differs, possibly owing to a read error. This chain links TRBV12-3 or TRBV12-4 with TRBJ2-1, with a possible D match to TRBD2 (6 bases). CDR3 length: 17 amino acids. The CDR3 DNA follows: TGTGCCAGCATCAGTCGGGGGTCGCGGGGTGGCTACAATGGGCAGTTCTTC. It yields the protein CASISRGSRGGYNGQFF.

This clonotype was found many times. The rearrangement uses TRBV5-1 and TRBJ2-5; D is undetermined. The V gene lost 0 bases and the J gene lost 5 bases, with 11 bases spanning the gap. CDR3 length equals 14 residues. Germline values: CDR1 SGHRS, CDR2 YFSETQ. CDR3 residues: CASSLDKPMETQYF. The CDR3 coding sequence is TGCGCCAGCAGCTTGGACAAGCCGATGGAGACCCAGTACTTC.

This clonotype was observed many times. The chain uses TRBV11-3 and TRBJ2-3, with a weak D call TRBD1 (5 bases). This CDR3 region has 12 residues. The germline V and J ends were trimmed by 5 bases and 8 bases, with 11 bases remaining between them. The germline gives CDR1 SGHNT, CDR2 YENEEA. Written as DNA, the CDR3 is TGTGCCAGCAGCACTCAACAGGTTACGCAGTATTTT. Its translation: CASSTQQVTQYF.

In its sample, this clonotype was seen many times. The chain carries TRBV20-1 and TRBJ2-1, with D tentatively TRBD1 (6 bases). Per the germline V gene, CDR1 is DFQATT and CDR2 is SNEGSKA (reference sequence). V was cut by 5 bases and J by 10 bases, with 15 bases left in between. There are 12 residues in the CDR3. In nucleotides, the CDR3 is TGCAGTGCTCACGAACAGGGCAGGGAGCAGTTCTTC. It is translated as CSAHEQGREQFF.

This clonotype was seen only a few times. CDR3 DNA: TGCGCCAGCACCTGGGACAGGCCTGGAAACACCATATATTTT. Translated, it gives CASTWDRPGNTIYF. V is TRBV5-1 and J is TRBJ1-3; 8 bases line up with TRBD1. Germline CDR1 and CDR2: SGHRS and YFSETQ. This CDR3 comprises 14 residues. V gave up 6 bases and J gave up 2 bases; unmatched junction bases: 4.

The CDR3 region has the DNA TGTGCCAGCAGTGACGAACCGGGACAGGTTTACAATGAGCAGTTCTTC. Its translation: CASSDEPGQVYNEQFF. This chain connects TRBV9 to TRBJ2-1; 8 bases match TRBD1. Germline V gene sequence: CDR1 SGDLS, CDR2 YYNGEE. Unmatched junction bases numbered 11, after V lost 5 bases and J lost 4 bases. This CDR3 is 16 amino acids long.